This TCR beta chain emerged from a study of blood T cell repertoires in COVID-19. Turning to the study itself: Spain, Italy and the United States supplied samples that represented acute and convalescent COVID-19.

This clone was seen just once. In the source study's methods: Quantification of nucleated cells was approximated via reference gene primer amplification. Some clones are missing from TCRdb's copy, which holds only in-frame ones; the method was immunoSEQ multiplex PCR. V, J and clone size were drawn from that table, and D and trimming were deduced from the DNA. This table holds 260,000 or so clones, around 85% found once. The CDR3 contains 15 residues. Germline CDR1 MDHEN, CDR2 SYDVKM. V was pared by 6 bases and J by 4 bases, with 6 bases of the junction left unmatched. Participants were aged about 18 to 90 years, lived in 20 to 25 US areas, and enrolled virtually. Recovery among Cohort 3 donors was established by two negative PCRs, clearance, or symptom resolution.

This clonotype was obtained from a woman aged 50 to 60 who had recovered from COVID-19. Sequencing was done on a sample of PBMCs or T cells enriched from blood (not recorded which). The chain uses TRBV28 and TRBJ2-6; 7 bases match TRBD1. This CDR3 is CASSHRGEGANVLTF. The CDR3 coding sequence is TGTGCCAGCAGCCACAGGGGAGAAGGGGCCAACGTCCTGACTTTC.